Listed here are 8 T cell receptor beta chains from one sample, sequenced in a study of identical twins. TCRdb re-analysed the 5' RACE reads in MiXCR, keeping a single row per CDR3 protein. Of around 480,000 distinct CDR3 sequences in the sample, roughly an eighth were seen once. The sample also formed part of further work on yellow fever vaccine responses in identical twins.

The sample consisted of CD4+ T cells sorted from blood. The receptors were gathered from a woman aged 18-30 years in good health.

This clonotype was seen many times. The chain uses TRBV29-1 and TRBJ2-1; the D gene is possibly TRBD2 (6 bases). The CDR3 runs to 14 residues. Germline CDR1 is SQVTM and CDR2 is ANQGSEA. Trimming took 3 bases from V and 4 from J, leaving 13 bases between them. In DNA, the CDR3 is TGCAGCGTTGACAAGCAGGGACTTTACAATGAGCAGTTCTTC. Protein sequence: CSVDKQGLYNEQFF.

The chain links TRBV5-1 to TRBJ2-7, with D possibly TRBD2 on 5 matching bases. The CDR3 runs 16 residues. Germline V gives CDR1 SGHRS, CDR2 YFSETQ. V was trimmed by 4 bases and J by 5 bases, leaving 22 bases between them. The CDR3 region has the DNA TGCGCCAGCAGCGAGGGTAGTCTCCTCCCCTTTGACGAGCAGTACTTC. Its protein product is CASSEGSLLPFDEQYF.

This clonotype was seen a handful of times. This chain's CDR3 is CASSLRASGQETQYF. The CDR3 DNA is TGTGCCAGCAGTTTGAGGGCTAGCGGACAAGAGACCCAGTACTTC. The gene calls are TRBV12-3 or TRBV12-4 and TRBJ2-5; 7 bases agree with TRBD2. The trim removed 3 bases at V and 2 bases at J, leaving 6 bases unmatched. The CDR3 has 15 residues.

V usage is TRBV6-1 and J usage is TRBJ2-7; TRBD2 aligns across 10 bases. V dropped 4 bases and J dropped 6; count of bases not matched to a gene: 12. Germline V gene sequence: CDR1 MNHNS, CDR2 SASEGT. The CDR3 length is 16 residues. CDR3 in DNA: TGTGCCAGCAGTGCCTATTCGACCAGCGGGAGGGCCGAGCAGTACTTC. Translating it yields CASSAYSTSGRAEQYF.

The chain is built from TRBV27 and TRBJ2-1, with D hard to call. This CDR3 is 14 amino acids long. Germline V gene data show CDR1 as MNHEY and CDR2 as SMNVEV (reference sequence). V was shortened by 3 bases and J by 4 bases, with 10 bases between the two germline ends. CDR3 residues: CASSLQTEYNEQFF. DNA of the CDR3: TGTGCCAGCAGTTTGCAGACGGAGTACAATGAGCAGTTCTTC.

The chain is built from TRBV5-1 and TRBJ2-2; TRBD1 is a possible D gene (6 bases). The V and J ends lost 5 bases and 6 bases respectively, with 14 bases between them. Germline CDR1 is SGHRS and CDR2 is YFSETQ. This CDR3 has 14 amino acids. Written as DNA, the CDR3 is TGCGCCAGCAGGGACAGCCCGTCGGCCGGGGAGCTGTTTTTT. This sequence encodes CASRDSPSAGELFF. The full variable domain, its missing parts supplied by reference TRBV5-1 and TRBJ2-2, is KAGVTQTPRYLIKTRGQQVTLSCSPISGHRSVSWYQQTPGQGLQFLFEYFSETQRNKGNFPGRFSGRQFSNSRSEMNVSTLELGDSALYLCASRDSPSAGELFFGEGSRLTVL.

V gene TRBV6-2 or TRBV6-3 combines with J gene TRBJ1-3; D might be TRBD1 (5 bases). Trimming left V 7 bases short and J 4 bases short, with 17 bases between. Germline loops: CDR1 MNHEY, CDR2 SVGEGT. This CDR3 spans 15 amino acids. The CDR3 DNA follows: TGTGCCAGCACCGAAGACAGAAACAAAGGAAACACCATATATTTT. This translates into CASTEDRNKGNTIYF.

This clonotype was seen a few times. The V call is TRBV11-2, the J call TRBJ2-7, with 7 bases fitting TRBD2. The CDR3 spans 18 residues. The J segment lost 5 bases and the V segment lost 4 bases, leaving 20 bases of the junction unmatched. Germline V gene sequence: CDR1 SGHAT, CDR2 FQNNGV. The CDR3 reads CASSSESLAALGRNEQYF. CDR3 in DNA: TGTGCCAGCAGCTCAGAATCTCTAGCGGCCCTTGGTAGGAACGAGCAGTACTTC.